The rows below give T cell receptor beta chains drawn from one sample of a study of cytomegalovirus exposure and HLA in healthy donors. TCRdb's copy holds only in-frame clones and misses some; the assay was immunoSEQ multiplex PCR. Of about 200,000 clones in the sample, roughly 83% were seen once. Source material: PBMCs. The receptors stem from a woman between 18 and 29 years old in good health and CMV-seronegative. Each CDR3 is given with its conserved first and last residue. Each record gives: D gene, clone size, J gene, V gene, CDR3 DNA, CDR3 protein. D genes are given only for firm matches. A clone size is listed for some rows: how often the clone was seen (once, few, many), or a class if it is expanded.

D: -; size: -; J: TRBJ2-5; V: TRBV2; DNA: TGTGCCAGCATGGGACTCCTCGGGAGCGAGACCCAGTACTTC; CDR3: CASMGLLGSETQYF
D: -; size: -; J: TRBJ2-7; V: TRBV10-3; DNA: TGTGCCATCAGGAAGATGGACTACGAGCAGTACTTC; CDR3: CAIRKMDYEQYF
D: TRBD2; size: -; J: TRBJ2-7; V: TRBV28; DNA: TGTGCCAGCAGTGCCGGACTAGCGGGGGCCTACGAGCAGTACTTC; CDR3: CASSAGLAGAYEQYF
D: TRBD1; size: -; J: TRBJ2-6; V: TRBV19; DNA: TGTGCCAGTAGCCCCGGGGGACAGGGGGCCTCTGGGGCCAACGTCCTGACTTTC; CDR3: CASSPGGQGASGANVLTF
D: -; size: -; J: TRBJ2-1; V: TRBV2; DNA: TGTGCCAGCAGTTTTACCGGGACCTTGAATGAGCAGTTCTTC; CDR3: CASSFTGTLNEQFF
D: -; size: -; J: TRBJ2-2; V: TRBV30; DNA: TGTGCCTGGAGTATCAGCGCTTCGAACACCGGGGAGCTGTTTTTT; CDR3: CAWSISASNTGELFF
D: -; size: -; J: TRBJ1-6; V: TRBV27; DNA: TGTGCCAGCAGTCCCGAACAGGGAACCATAAGCTCCTATAATTCACCCCTCCACTTT; CDR3: CASSPEQGTISSYNSPLHF
D: -; size: few; J: TRBJ2-7; V: TRBV5-1; DNA: TGCGCCAGCACACAGGATGGGGTTTCTTCCTACGAGCAGTACTTC; CDR3: CASTQDGVSSYEQYF
D: -; size: -; J: TRBJ2-7; V: TRBV7-3; DNA: TGTGCCAGCAGCTTAATGCCCCTAGAAAGGCAGTACTTC; CDR3: CASSLMPLERQYF
D: -; size: -; J: TRBJ1-1; V: TRBV7-9; DNA: TGTGCCAGCAGCGTTGGGAGTTCTGAAGCTTTCTTT; CDR3: CASSVGSSEAFF
D: -; size: once; J: TRBJ1-1; V: TRBV4-1; DNA: TGCGCCAGCAGCCAAGAGGTGCAGGGGCGGGGAACTGAAGCTTTCTTT; CDR3: CASSQEVQGRGTEAFF
D: -; size: few; J: TRBJ2-2; V: TRBV6-5; DNA: TGTGCCAGCAGAAACTCGGGGATCACCGGGGAGCTGTTTTTT; CDR3: CASRNSGITGELFF
D: -; size: few; J: TRBJ2-7; V: TRBV5-1; DNA: TGCGCCAGCAGCGACGCCTACGAGCAGTACTTC; CDR3: CASSDAYEQYF
D: -; size: -; J: TRBJ1-2; V: TRBV28; DNA: TGTGCCAGCAGCGAAATCGAGTTGTTTGGCTACACCTTC; CDR3: CASSEIELFGYTF
D: TRBD1; size: once; J: TRBJ1-3; V: TRBV11-2; DNA: TGTGCCAGCAGCGGAAGGGGGACAGGATCTGGAAACACCATATATTTT; CDR3: CASSGRGTGSGNTIYF
D: TRBD2; size: few; J: TRBJ2-7; V: TRBV2; DNA: TGTGCCAGCAGTACCCTCCCGGGACTAGCTGCCGAGCAGTACTTC; CDR3: CASSTLPGLAAEQYF
D: -; size: -; J: TRBJ2-2; V: TRBV30; DNA: TGTGCCTGGCTCGGCGCCGGGGAGCTGTTTTTT; CDR3: CAWLGAGELFF
D: -; size: few; J: TRBJ1-1; V: TRBV20-1; DNA: TGCAGCAACCTCAGGGGAACTGAAGCTTTCTTT; CDR3: CSNLRGTEAFF
D: TRBD2; size: once; J: TRBJ2-3; V: TRBV12-5; DNA: TGTGCTAGTGGTTTCGGGGGGGCGACCACAGATACGCAGTATTTT; CDR3: CASGFGGATTDTQYF
D: TRBD1; size: -; J: TRBJ2-6; V: TRBV4-1; DNA: TGCGCCAGCAGCCAACCGACAGGGCTTGCCTCTGGGGCCAACGTCCTGACTTTC; CDR3: CASSQPTGLASGANVLTF
D: -; size: -; J: TRBJ1-2; V: TRBV30; DNA: TGTGCCTGGAGTGTGGGGCGGGGGTATCATGGCTACACCTTC; CDR3: CAWSVGRGYHGYTF
D: -; size: -; J: TRBJ2-7; V: TRBV10-3; DNA: TGTGCCACCCGGGAGAGTCTCAACGAGCAGTACTTC; CDR3: CATRESLNEQYF
D: -; size: -; J: TRBJ1-2; V: TRBV6-5; DNA: TGTGCCAGCAGTTACTCCACTGAGGATAACCGGGGCTACACCTTC; CDR3: CASSYSTEDNRGYTF
D: TRBD2; size: many; J: TRBJ2-1; V: TRBV15; DNA: TGTGCCACCCAGGGACTATTAGCCGAAGATGGGGGCAATGAGCAGTTCTTC; CDR3: CATQGLLAEDGGNEQFF
D: TRBD1; size: -; J: TRBJ1-2; V: TRBV9; DNA: TGTGCCAGCAGCGTTGGCCCAGGGGGCGCGTATGGCTACACCTTC; CDR3: CASSVGPGGAYGYTF
D: TRBD1; size: -; J: TRBJ2-7; V: TRBV27; DNA: TGTGCCAGCAGTTTATCAGAATCTCCCAGGGGGCACTACGAGCAGTACTTC; CDR3: CASSLSESPRGHYEQYF
D: TRBD1; size: -; J: TRBJ2-7; V: TRBV5-1; DNA: TGCGCCAGCAGCCCGACGGACAGGGTGAACCTCTACGAGCAGTACTTC; CDR3: CASSPTDRVNLYEQYF
D: TRBD2; size: -; J: TRBJ2-7; V: TRBV5-1; DNA: TGCGCCAGCACGGAACTTAGCGGGGTATCCTACGAGCAGTACTTC; CDR3: CASTELSGVSYEQYF
D: TRBD1; size: once; J: TRBJ2-1; V: TRBV9; DNA: TGTGCCAGCAGCGTAGCCGACGGACAGGGGCCTTCCTACAATGAGCAGTTCTTC; CDR3: CASSVADGQGPSYNEQFF
D: -; size: -; J: TRBJ1-1; V: TRBV28; DNA: TGTGCCAGCAGCCTTCTGGGGCTTGACAGATTCGGCGAAGCTTTCTTT; CDR3: CASSLLGLDRFGEAFF
D: -; size: -; J: TRBJ2-1; V: TRBV30; DNA: TGTGCCTGGAGTGTAGGGGCGAACAATAATGAGCAGTTCTTC; CDR3: CAWSVGANNNEQFF
D: TRBD1; size: -; J: TRBJ2-7; V: TRBV5-1; DNA: TGCGCCAGCAGCATGGGACAGGGGGACGAGCAGTACTTC; CDR3: CASSMGQGDEQYF
D: -; size: once; J: TRBJ2-3; V: TRBV4-1; DNA: TGCGCCAGCAGCCTGCGTAATACGCAGTATTTT; CDR3: CASSLRNTQYF
D: -; size: once; J: TRBJ2-7; V: TRBV2; DNA: TGTGCCAGCACTGGACAGCAACACTACGAGCAGTACTTC; CDR3: CASTGQQHYEQYF
D: -; size: -; J: TRBJ1-4; V: TRBV10-2; DNA: TGCGCCAGCAGTGAGCGTCCAGGTCTAGTGACTAATGAAAAACTGTTTTTT; CDR3: CASSERPGLVTNEKLFF
D: -; size: few; J: TRBJ1-2; V: TRBV28; DNA: TGTGCCAGCAGTTCTCCGGACGGCGGCTGGGGCTACACCTTC; CDR3: CASSSPDGGWGYTF
D: TRBD2; size: -; J: TRBJ2-2; V: TRBV30; DNA: TGTGCCTGGAGTGCGAGGCTAGCGGGAGCCGGGGAGCTGTTTTTT; CDR3: CAWSARLAGAGELFF
D: TRBD2; size: once; J: TRBJ2-3; V: TRBV5-1; DNA: TGCGCCAGCAGCCTGGGCGCGGGGGGCACAGATACGCAGTATTTT; CDR3: CASSLGAGGTDTQYF
D: -; size: -; J: TRBJ1-2; V: TRBV6-5; DNA: TGTGCCAGCTCCGGGGCCTTGGGCTACACCTTC; CDR3: CASSGALGYTF
D: TRBD1; size: few; J: TRBJ2-7; V: TRBV19; DNA: TGTGCCAGTAGTAGGGGGACAGGGGTCTACGAGCAGTACTTC; CDR3: CASSRGTGVYEQYF
D: -; size: -; J: TRBJ1-2; V: TRBV27; DNA: TGTGCCAGCCGGCTTACCGGGGGGTATGGCTACACCTTC; CDR3: CASRLTGGYGYTF